The TCR beta chain described here comes from a study of Graves' ophthalmopathy and Graves' hyperthyroidism. Findings of the study overall: The authors also found most expanded thyroid clonotypes above 0.001 frequency in blood.

The table lists this clonotype with a few counts. Its matching antigen is unknown. The sequenced template was RNA, covering the TCR beta CDR3 region. An opening RT-PCR round employed HTBI primers and preceded a second-round multiplex PCR. MiXCR, applied by TCRdb to the multiplex PCR reads, yields one record per CDR3 protein. The repertoire has about 1.2 million distinct CDR3 sequences, about two fifths of them found once; the top ten carry roughly 11%. The TCR sequence derives from an adult man with Graves' hyperthyroidism. The sequenced material came from peripheral blood or thyroid tissue (not recorded which).

The CDR3 DNA reads as TGTGCCAGCACCGACACCATATATTTT. This encodes CASTDTIYF. J is TRBJ1-3 and V is TRBV7-2; no reliable D call. V was cut by 7 bases and J by 8 bases, with 3 bases left in between. The CDR3 is 9 residues long. In germline, CDR1 is SGHTA, CDR2 FQGNSA.